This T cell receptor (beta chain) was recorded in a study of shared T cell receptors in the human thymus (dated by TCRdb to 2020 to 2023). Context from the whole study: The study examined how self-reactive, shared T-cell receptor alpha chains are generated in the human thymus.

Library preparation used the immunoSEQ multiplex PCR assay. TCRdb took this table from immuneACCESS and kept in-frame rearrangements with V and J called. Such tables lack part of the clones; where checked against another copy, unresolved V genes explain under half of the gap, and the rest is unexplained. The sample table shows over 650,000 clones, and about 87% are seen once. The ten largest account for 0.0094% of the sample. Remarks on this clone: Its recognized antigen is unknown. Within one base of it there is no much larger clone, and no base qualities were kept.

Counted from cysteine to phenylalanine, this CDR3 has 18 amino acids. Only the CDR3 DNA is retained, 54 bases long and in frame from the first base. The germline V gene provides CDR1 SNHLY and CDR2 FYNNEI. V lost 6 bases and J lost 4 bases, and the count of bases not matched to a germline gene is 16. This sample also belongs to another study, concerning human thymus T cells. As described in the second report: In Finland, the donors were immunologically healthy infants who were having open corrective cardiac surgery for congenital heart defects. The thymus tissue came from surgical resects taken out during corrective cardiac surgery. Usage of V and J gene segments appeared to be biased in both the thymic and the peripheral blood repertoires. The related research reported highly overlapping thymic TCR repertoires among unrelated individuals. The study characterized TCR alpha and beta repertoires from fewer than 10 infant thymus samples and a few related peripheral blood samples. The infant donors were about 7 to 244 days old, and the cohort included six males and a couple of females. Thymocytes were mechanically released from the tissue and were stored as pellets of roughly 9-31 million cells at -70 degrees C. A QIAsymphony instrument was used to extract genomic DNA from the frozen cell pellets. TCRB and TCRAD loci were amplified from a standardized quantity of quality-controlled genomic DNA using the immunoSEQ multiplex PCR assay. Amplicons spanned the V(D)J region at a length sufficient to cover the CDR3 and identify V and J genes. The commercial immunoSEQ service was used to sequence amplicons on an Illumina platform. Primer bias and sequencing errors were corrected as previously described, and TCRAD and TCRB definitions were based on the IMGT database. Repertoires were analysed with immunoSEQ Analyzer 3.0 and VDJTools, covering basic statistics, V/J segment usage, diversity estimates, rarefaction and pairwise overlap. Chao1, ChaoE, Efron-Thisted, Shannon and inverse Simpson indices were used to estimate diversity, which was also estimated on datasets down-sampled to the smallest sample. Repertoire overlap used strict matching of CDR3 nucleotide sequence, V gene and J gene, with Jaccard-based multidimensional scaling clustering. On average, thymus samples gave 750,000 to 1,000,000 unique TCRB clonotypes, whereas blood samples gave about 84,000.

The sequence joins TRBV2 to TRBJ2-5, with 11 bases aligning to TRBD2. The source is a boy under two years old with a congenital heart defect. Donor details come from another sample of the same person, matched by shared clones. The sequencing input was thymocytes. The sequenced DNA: TGTGCCAGCAGATTAGCGGGAGGGCGCAGTCTGTTTCCAGAGACCCAGTACTTC. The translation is CASRLAGGRSLFPETQYF.